This T cell receptor beta chain appears in the sequencing data of a study of cytomegalovirus exposure and HLA in healthy donors. Everyone who donated was a healthy bone marrow donor. V trimming: 5 bases; J trimming: 0 bases; junction bases outside the gene matches: 7. The CDR3 runs 15 residues. CDR1 SGHAT and CDR2 FQNNGV come from the germline V gene. The PCR contained 60 Vbeta and 13 Jbeta primers. Only in-frame clones appear in the TCRdb table, and some are missing; sequencing was by immunoSEQ multiplex PCR. The repertoire consists of about 170,000 clones, with approximately 73% occurring once and the leading ten covering under 5.5%. The study's findings and limits: Some V segments, including TRBV6-2 and TRBV6-3, were excluded as indistinguishable. Only CMV serostatus was available as immune exposure information.

Notes on this clone: Its antigen is not identified.

This chain uses TRBV11-2 with TRBJ2-7, with TRBD1 identical over 7 bases. The material sequenced was PBMCs. This TCR was recovered from a woman under 30 in good health and CMV-seropositive. The CDR3 spells CASSPNRDSSYEQYF. CDR3 bases: TGTGCCAGCAGCCCAAACCGGGACAGCTCCTACGAGCAGTACTTC.